A selection of T cell receptor beta chains follows, all from one sample in a study of T cells in narcolepsy. Here immunoSEQ multiplex PCR was the method, and the copy in TCRdb shows in-frame clones only, minus some. The data contain approximately 25,000 clones, approximately 80% of them singletons. Material for sequencing was memory (CD45RA-) CD4+ T cells from blood. All receptors come from a human donor in good health. CDR3s include the opening cysteine and the closing phenylalanine or tryptophan. The order of the fields is J gene, CDR3 length, D gene, clone size, V gene, CDR3 DNA, CDR3 protein. D genes are given only for firm matches. Size is stated for part of the rows, as once, few or many counts, or as a class when the clone is expanded.

>TRBJ2-1|16|TRBD2|-|TRBV6-5
TGTGCCAGCAGTTACGGGGCGGGGGGGCAGTACAATGAGCAGTTCTTC
CASSYGAGGQYNEQFF
>TRBJ2-7|15|TRBD1|few|TRBV5-1
TGCGCCAGCAGCCCTATGCCGGGACAGGGATACGAGCAGTACTTC
CASSPMPGQGYEQYF
>TRBJ2-7|15|TRBD1|-|TRBV6-5
TGTGCCAGCAGTTCCTTGGGACAGGGACACTACGAGCAGTACTTC
CASSSLGQGHYEQYF
>TRBJ1-2|14|-|-|TRBV6-5
TGTGCCAGCAGTGGGACCCTCGGTGTCTTTAGCTACACCTTC
CASSGTLGVFSYTF
>TRBJ2-1|15|-|once|TRBV28
TGTGCCAGCAGCCCCAGCCGAGTTGCGGGAAATGAGCAGTTCTTC
CASSPSRVAGNEQFF
>TRBJ2-5|16|-|-|TRBV6-5
TGTGCCAGCAGTTCTACTCGGCTAGCAGCACAAGAGACCCAGTACTTC
CASSSTRLAAQETQYF
>TRBJ2-3|15|TRBD2|-|TRBV5-1
TGCGCCAGCAGCACGGGACTAGCGTTCACAGATACGCAGTATTTT
CASSTGLAFTDTQYF
>TRBJ1-1|16|TRBD1|-|TRBV29-1
TGCAGCGTTGTCGGTCTCATGCGACAGGGAAACACTGAAGCTTTCTTT
CSVVGLMRQGNTEAFF
>TRBJ1-1|19|TRBD1|-|TRBV6-4
TGTGCCAGCAGTGACTTGCCCTCAGGGGGCTGGGAGCCGAACACTGAAGCTTTCTTT
CASSDLPSGGWEPNTEAFF
>TRBJ2-5|11|-|once|TRBV10-3
TGTGCCAGCCGAGGTGGGGAGACCCAGTACTTC
CASRGGETQYF
>TRBJ2-7|14|-|-|TRBV28
TGTGCCAGCAGAATCCCCGGGACCTCAACGGGGCAGTACTTC
CASRIPGTSTGQYF
>TRBJ2-5|12|-|-|TRBV6-5
TGTGCCAGCAGTGAAGCGCGGCAGACCCAGTACTTC
CASSEARQTQYF
>TRBJ2-1|14|TRBD2|-|TRBV11-3
TGTGCCAGCAGCCGCGGGGGAACCTACAATGAGCAGTTCTTC
CASSRGGTYNEQFF
>TRBJ1-1|17|TRBD1|-|TRBV5-4
TGTGCCAGCAGCTTGGGAAGTAACAGGGGACTCAACACTGAAGCTTTCTTT
CASSLGSNRGLNTEAFF
>TRBJ2-1|14|-|-|TRBV10-2
TGCGCCAGCAGTGAGTCGAGCTCCTACAATGAGCAGTTCTTC
CASSESSSYNEQFF
>TRBJ2-7|13|-|few|TRBV19
TGTGCCAGTAGTAGCCTACAGGGCTACGAGCAGTACTTC
CASSSLQGYEQYF
>TRBJ2-5|17|TRBD1|-|TRBV4-2
TGTGCCAGCAGCCAAAAAACGGGACAGGGGGCGCTGGAGACCCAGTACTTC
CASSQKTGQGALETQYF
>TRBJ1-1|16|TRBD1|-|TRBV28
TGTGCCAGCAGTGAACCCGGGACAGGGGTGGGCACTGAAGCTTTCTTT
CASSEPGTGVGTEAFF
>TRBJ1-1|15|-|-|TRBV5-4
TGTGCCAGCAGCTTGGATGCTACTCCAGCGGCTGAAGCTTTCTTT
CASSLDATPAAEAFF
>TRBJ2-2|17|TRBD2|-|TRBV7-8
TGTGCCAGCAGCCCAGGGACTAGCGGTATGAACACCGGGGAGCTGTTTTTT
CASSPGTSGMNTGELFF
>TRBJ2-1|14|-|-|TRBV2
TGTGCCAGCAGTATACAGGGTACATACAATGAGCAGTTCTTC
CASSIQGTYNEQFF
>TRBJ2-5|17|-|-|TRBV5-1
TGCGCCAGCAGCTTGAGGTCGAGGGGGACGTACCAAGAGACCCAGTACTTC
CASSLRSRGTYQETQYF
>TRBJ1-2|15|-|-|TRBV7-2
TGTGCCAGCAGCTTAGGGGTAGGGGCTACCGATGGCTACACCTTC
CASSLGVGATDGYTF
>TRBJ1-2|13|TRBD1|-|TRBV30
TGTGCCTGGAGGATACAGGGGCCAGGGGGCTACACCTTC
CAWRIQGPGGYTF
>TRBJ2-4|15|-|-|TRBV4-3
TGCGCCAGCAGCCAAGCAGTGGCGGAAATGTACATTCAGTACTTC
CASSQAVAEMYIQYF
>TRBJ2-3|12|-|-|TRBV6-6
TGTGCCAGCATCGGGGTCACAGATACGCAGTATTTT
CASIGVTDTQYF
>TRBJ2-2|14|-|-|TRBV10-3
TGTGCCATCCGAACTGGGATGGACACCGGGGAGCTGTTTTTT
CAIRTGMDTGELFF
>TRBJ2-2|15|TRBD2|-|TRBV9
TGTGCCAGCACCAGCGGGGGAGTAAACACCGGGGAGCTGTTTTTT
CASTSGGVNTGELFF
>TRBJ1-5|14|TRBD1|-|TRBV6-5
TGTGCCAGCAGCCTGGGACAGGACAATCAGCCCCAGCATTTT
CASSLGQDNQPQHF